This T cell receptor beta chain is drawn from a study of shared clonotypes between healthy human individuals. Notes on the study in general: Four donors held about 4.5% of naive CD4 clonotypes in common.

To note about this clone: Its target is unknown.

There are 15 residues in the CDR3. Trimming removed 3 bases from V and 4 bases from J; junction bases left unmatched: 5. Germline CDR1 and CDR2: SGHDN and FVKESK. Clones were sequenced by immunoSEQ multiplex PCR, and TCRdb holds only the in-frame ones, with some missing. The table records 1 million to 1.3 million clones, approximately 80% of them present only once. Sequencing was done on a sample of memory CD4+ T cells from PBMCs. Subset described: CD45RA-negative fraction. This sequence joins TRBV14 and TRBJ2-7, with 11 bases identical to TRBD2. The TCR was taken from a young man in good health. Some clones in this sample may be carry-over from other donors' samples. Written as DNA, the CDR3 is TGTGCCAGCAGCCATCTAGCGGGAGGAGCTTACGAGCAGTACTTC. This gives the protein CASSHLAGGAYEQYF.